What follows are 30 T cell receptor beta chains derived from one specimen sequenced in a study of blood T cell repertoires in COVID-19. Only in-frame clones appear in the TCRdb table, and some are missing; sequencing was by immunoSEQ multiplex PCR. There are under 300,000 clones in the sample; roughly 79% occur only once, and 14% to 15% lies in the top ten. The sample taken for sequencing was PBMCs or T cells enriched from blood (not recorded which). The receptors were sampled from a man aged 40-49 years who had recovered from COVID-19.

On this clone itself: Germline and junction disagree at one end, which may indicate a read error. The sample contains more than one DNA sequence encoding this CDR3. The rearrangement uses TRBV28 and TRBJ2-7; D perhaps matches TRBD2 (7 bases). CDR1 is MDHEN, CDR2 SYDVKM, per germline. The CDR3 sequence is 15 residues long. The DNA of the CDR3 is TGTGCCAGCGACGGGGGGCAGACCGGCTCCTACGAGCAGTACTTT. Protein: CASDGGQTGSYEQYF.

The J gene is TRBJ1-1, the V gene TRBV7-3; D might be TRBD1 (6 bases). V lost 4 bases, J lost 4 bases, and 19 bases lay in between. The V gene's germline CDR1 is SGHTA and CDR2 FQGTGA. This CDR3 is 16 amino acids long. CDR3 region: CASSSTPTGIGTEAFF. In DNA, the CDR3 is TGTGCCAGCAGCTCCACACCGACAGGTATTGGCACTGAAGCTTTCTTT.

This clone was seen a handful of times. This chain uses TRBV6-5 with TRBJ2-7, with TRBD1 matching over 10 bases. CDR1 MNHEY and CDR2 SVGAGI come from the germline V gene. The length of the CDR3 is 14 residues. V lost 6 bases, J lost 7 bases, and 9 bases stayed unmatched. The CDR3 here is CASSPGQGGGEQYF. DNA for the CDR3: TGTGCCAGCAGCCCCGGACAGGGGGGCGGAGAGCAGTACTTC.

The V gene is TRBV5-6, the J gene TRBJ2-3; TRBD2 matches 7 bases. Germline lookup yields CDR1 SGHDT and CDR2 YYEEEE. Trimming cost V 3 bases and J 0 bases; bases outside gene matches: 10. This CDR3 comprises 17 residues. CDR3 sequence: CASSWGTTAGSTDTQYF. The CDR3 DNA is TGTGCCAGCAGCTGGGGCACCACAGCGGGAAGCACAGATACGCAGTATTTT.

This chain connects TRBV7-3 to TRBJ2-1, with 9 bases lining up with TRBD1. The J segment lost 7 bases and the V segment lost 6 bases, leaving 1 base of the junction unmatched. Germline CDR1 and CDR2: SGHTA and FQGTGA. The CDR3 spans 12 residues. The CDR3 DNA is TGTGCCAGCAGGGGACAGGGAAATGAGCAGTTCTTC. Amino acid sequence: CASRGQGNEQFF.

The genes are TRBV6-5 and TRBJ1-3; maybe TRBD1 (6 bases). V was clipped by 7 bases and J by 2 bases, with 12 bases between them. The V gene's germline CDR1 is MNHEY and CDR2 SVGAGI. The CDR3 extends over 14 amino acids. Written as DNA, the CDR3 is TGTGCCAGCACACACAGGGAAGCTGGAAACACCATATATTTT. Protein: CASTHREAGNTIYF.

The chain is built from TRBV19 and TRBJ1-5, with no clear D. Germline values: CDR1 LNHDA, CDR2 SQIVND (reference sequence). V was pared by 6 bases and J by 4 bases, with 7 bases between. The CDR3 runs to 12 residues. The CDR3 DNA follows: TGTGCCAGTAGCAAACTAAATCAGCCCCAGCATTTT. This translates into CASSKLNQPQHF.

The CDR3 DNA sequence: TGTGCCAGCACCCAGATCTCTGGAAACACCATATATTTT. This encodes CASTQISGNTIYF. The chain uses TRBV6-1 and TRBJ1-3; D not certain. CDR1 and CDR2 from the germline V gene are MNHNS and SASEGT. The V gene lost 7 bases and the J gene lost 0 bases, with 7 bases spanning the gap. This CDR3 has 13 amino acids.

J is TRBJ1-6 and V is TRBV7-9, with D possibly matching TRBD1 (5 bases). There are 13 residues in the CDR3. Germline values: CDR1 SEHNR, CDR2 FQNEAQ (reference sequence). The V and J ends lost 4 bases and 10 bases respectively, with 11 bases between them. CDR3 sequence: CASSYQGGSPLHF. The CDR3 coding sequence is TGTGCCAGCAGCTACCAGGGTGGCTCACCCCTCCACTTT. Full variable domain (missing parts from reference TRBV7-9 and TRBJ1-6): DTGVSQNPRHKITKRGQNVTFRCDPISEHNRLYWYRQTLGQGPEFLTYFQNEAQLEKSRLLSDRFSAERPKGSFSTLEIQRTEQGDSAMYLCASSYQGGSPLHFGNGTRLTVT.

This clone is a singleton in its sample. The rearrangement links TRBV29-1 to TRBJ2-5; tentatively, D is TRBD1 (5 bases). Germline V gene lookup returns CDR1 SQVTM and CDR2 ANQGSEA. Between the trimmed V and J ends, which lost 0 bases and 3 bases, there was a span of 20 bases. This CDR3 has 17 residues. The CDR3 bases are TGCAGCGTTGAAGATTTCAGGGAATTAACAGGAAAAGAGACCCAGTACTTC. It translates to CSVEDFRELTGKETQYF.

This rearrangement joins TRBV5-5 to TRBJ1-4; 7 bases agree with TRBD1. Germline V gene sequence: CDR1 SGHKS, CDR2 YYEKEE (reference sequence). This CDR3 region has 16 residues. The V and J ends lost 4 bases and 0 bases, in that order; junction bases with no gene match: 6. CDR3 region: CASSPTGSPTNEKLFF. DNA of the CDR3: TGTGCCAGCAGCCCGACAGGGTCCCCAACTAATGAAAAACTGTTTTTT.

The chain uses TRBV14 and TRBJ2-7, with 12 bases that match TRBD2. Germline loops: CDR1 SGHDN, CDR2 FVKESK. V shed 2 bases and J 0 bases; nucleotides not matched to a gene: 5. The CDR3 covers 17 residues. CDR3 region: CASSQPTSGSSSYEQYF. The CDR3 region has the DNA TGTGCCAGCAGCCAACCGACTAGCGGGAGTAGCTCCTACGAGCAGTACTTC.

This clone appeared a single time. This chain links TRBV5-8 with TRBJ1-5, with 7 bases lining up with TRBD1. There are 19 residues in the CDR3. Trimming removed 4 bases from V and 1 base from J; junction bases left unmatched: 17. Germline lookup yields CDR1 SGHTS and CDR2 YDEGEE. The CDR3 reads CASSAPFGTGVTSNQPQHF. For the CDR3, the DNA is TGTGCCAGCAGCGCACCTTTCGGAACAGGGGTCACAAGCAATCAGCCCCAGCATTTT.

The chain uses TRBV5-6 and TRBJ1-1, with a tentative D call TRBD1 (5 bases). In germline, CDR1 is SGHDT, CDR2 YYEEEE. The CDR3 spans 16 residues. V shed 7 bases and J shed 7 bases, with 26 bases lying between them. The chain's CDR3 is CASYRRDALIPGEAFF. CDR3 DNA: TGTGCCAGCTACCGGCGGGACGCCCTTATACCTGGTGAAGCTTTCTTT.

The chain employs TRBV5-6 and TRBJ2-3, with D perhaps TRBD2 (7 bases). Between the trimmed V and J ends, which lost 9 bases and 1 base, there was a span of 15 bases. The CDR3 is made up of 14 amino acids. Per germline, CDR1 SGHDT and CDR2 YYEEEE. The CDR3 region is CATGGGRGTDTQYF. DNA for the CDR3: TGTGCCACCGGAGGGGGGAGGGGCACAGATACGCAGTATTTT.

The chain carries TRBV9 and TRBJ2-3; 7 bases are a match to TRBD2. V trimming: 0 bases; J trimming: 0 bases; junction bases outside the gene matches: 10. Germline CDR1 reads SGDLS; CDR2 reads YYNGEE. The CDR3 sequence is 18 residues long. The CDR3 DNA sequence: TGTGCCAGCAGCGTAGGGCGTCCTAGCGGCCTAAGCACAGATACGCAGTATTTT. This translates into CASSVGRPSGLSTDTQYF.

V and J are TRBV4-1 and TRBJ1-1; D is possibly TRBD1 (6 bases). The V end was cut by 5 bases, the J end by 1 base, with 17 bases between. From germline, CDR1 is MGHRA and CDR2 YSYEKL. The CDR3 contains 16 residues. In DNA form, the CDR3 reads TGCGCCAGCAGCGCACCAGACCGGGGGGCGAACACTGAAGCTTTCTTT. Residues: CASSAPDRGANTEAFF.

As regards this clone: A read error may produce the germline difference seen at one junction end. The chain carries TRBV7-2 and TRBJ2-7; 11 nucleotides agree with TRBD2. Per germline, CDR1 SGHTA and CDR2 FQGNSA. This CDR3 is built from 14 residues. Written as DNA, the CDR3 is TGTGCCAGCAGCCTAGCGGGAGGATTGGGCGAGCAGTACTTC. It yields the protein CASSLAGGLGEQYF.

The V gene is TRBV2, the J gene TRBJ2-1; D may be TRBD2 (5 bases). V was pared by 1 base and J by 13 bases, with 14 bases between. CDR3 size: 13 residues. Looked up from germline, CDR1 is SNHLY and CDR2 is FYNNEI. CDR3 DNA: TGTGCCAGCAGTGAAGGAGACTACCTCGTTCAGTTCTTC. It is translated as CASSEGDYLVQFF.

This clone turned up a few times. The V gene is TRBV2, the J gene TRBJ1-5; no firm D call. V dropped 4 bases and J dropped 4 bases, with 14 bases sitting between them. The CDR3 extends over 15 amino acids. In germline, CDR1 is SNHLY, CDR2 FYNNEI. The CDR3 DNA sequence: TGTGCCAGCAGTGTCCTCCTACCCGAAAATCAGCCCCAGCATTTT. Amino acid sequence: CASSVLLPENQPQHF. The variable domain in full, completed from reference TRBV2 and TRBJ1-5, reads EPEVTQTPSHQVTQMGQEVILRCVPISNHLYFYWYRQILGQKVEFLVSFYNNEISEKSEIFDDQFSVERPDGSNFTLKIRSTKLEDSAMYFCASSVLLPENQPQHFGDGTRLSIL.

CDR3 coding DNA: TGTGCCAGCAGCTCCTCACGGGGGGCGGGGGAAAAACTGTTTTTT. Translation: CASSSSRGAGEKLFF. The chain recombines TRBV28 with TRBJ1-4; D is perhaps TRBD1 (6 bases). The germline gives CDR1 MDHEN, CDR2 SYDVKM. The CDR3 totals 15 residues. The V end lost 6 bases, the J end lost 8 bases, and 19 bases lay between the germline ends.

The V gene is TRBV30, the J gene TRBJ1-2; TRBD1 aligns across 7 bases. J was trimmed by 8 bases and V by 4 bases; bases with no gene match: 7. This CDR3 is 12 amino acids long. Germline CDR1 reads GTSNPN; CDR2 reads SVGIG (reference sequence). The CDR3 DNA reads TGTGCCTGGATCTTAGGGGGCCACGGCTACACCTTC. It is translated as CAWILGGHGYTF.

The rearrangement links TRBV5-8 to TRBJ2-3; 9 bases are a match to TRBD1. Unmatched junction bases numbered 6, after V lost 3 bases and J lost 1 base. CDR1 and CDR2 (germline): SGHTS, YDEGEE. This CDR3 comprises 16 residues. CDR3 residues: CASSSGTGLRTDTQYF. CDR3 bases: TGTGCCAGCAGCTCCGGGACAGGGTTGCGCACAGATACGCAGTATTTT.

The CDR3 DNA sequence: TGTGCCAGCAGTGAGTCGTCAGGGGGCTATGGCTACACCTTC. Translating it yields CASSESSGGYGYTF. The rearrangement uses TRBV2 and TRBJ1-2; TRBD1 matches at 7 bases. Trimming at V came to 3 bases and at J to 4 bases, leaving 5 bases not matched to a gene. This CDR3 is built from 14 residues. Germline assignment: CDR1 SNHLY and CDR2 FYNNEI.

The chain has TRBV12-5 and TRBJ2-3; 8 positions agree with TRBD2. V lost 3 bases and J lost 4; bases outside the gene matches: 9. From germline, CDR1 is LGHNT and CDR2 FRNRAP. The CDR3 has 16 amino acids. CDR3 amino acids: CASGLYSGGPPDTQYF. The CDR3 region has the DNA TGTGCTAGTGGTTTATATTCGGGGGGGCCACCAGATACGCAGTATTTT.

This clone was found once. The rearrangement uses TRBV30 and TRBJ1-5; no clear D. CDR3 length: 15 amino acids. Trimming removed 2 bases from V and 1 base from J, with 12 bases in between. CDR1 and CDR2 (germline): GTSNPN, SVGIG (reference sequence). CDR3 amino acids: CAWSLGAGSNQPQHF. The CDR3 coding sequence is TGTGCCTGGAGTTTGGGAGCGGGAAGCAATCAGCCCCAGCATTTT.

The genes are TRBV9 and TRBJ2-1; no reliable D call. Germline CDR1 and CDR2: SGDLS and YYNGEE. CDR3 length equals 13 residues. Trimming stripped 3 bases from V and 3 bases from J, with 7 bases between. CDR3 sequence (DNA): TGTGCCAGCAGCGCCGGCGGCTACAATGAGCAGTTCTTC. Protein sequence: CASSAGGYNEQFF.

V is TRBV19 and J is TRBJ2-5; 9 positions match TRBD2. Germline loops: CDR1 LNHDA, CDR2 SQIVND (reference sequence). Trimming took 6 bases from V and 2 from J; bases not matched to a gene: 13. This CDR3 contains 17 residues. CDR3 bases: TGTGCCAGTAGCCCTCGAGCGGGTCTAGCGGGACAAGAGACCCAGTACTTC. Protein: CASSPRAGLAGQETQYF.

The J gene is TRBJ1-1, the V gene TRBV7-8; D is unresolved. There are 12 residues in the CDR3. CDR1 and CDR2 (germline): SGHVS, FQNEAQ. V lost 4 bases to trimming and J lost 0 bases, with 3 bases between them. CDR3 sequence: CASSSMNTEAFF. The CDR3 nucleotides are TGTGCCAGCAGCTCAATGAACACTGAAGCTTTCTTT.

The CDR3 spells CAWTRTGNTGELFF. The DNA of the CDR3 is TGTGCCTGGACGCGGACAGGGAACACCGGGGAGCTGTTTTTT. The V gene is TRBV30, the J gene TRBJ2-2; the match to TRBD1 covers 7 bases. The CDR3 has 14 residues. Trimming removed 4 bases from V and 1 base from J; junction bases left unmatched: 3. Germline V gene lookup returns CDR1 GTSNPN and CDR2 SVGIG (reference sequence).